Shown below are 31 T cell receptor beta chains from a single sample sequenced in a study of identical twins. Using its own MiXCR run on the 5' RACE reads, TCRdb lists one record per CDR3 protein. The table records 450,000 to 650,000 distinct CDR3 sequences, roughly 15% of them present only once. Another study also made use of these data, one on yellow fever vaccine responses in identical twins.

Sequencing was done on a sample of CD4+ T cells sorted from blood. All receptors come from a woman younger than 35 in good health.

This chain uses TRBV25-1 with TRBJ1-2, with D hard to call. Germline-derived CDR1 and CDR2 are MGHDK and SYGVNS. CDR3 length equals 12 residues. V was trimmed by 0 bases and J by 5 bases, leaving 4 bases between them. The CDR3 region is CASSEYRYGYTF. CDR3 DNA: TGTGCCAGCAGTGAATATAGATATGGCTACACCTTC.

This clonotype was seen a few times. The CDR3 reads CATSDFGGGGYTQYF. The CDR3 bases are TGTGCCACCAGTGATTTCGGCGGAGGGGGATATACGCAGTATTTT. The gene calls are TRBV24-1 and TRBJ2-3, with D tentatively TRBD1 or TRBD2 (6 bases each). The CDR3 length is 15 residues. Germline lookup yields CDR1 KGHDR and CDR2 SFDVKD. V lost 1 base and J 7 bases, leaving 14 bases between the germline ends.

This clonotype was found many times. The chain is built from TRBV3-1 and TRBJ2-1; no firm D call. Germline values: CDR1 LGHDT, CDR2 YNNKEL (reference sequence). The CDR3 sequence is 12 residues long. The V gene lost 2 bases and the J gene lost 7 bases, with 6 bases spanning the gap. In DNA, the CDR3 is TGTGCCAGCAGCCAAATTGAAAATGAGCAGTTCTTC. Its protein product is CASSQIENEQFF.

The CDR3 DNA is TGCGCCAGCAGCTTCAACCGGGACACGAGCTCCTACGAGCAGTACTTC. Its protein is CASSFNRDTSSYEQYF. The chain has TRBV5-1 and TRBJ2-7, with D perhaps TRBD1 (6 bases). V was shortened by 2 bases and J by 0 bases, with 15 bases between the two germline ends. Looked up from germline, CDR1 is SGHRS and CDR2 is YFSETQ. The CDR3 consists of 16 residues.

This clonotype has only a few counts. V gene TRBV2 combines with J gene TRBJ1-2; D is unresolved. The ends were cut back, 1 base at V and 4 bases at J, with 7 bases in the middle. Germline values: CDR1 SNHLY, CDR2 FYNNEI. The CDR3 loop spans 13 amino acids. CDR3: CASSEEEGYGYTF. CDR3 coding DNA: TGTGCCAGCAGTGAAGAGGAAGGCTATGGCTACACCTTC. The full variable domain, in which reference TRBV2 and TRBJ1-2 provide the parts outside the CDR3, is EPEVTQTPSHQVTQMGQEVILRCVPISNHLYFYWYRQILGQKVEFLVSFYNNEISEKSEIFDDQFSVERPDGSNFTLKIRSTKLEDSAMYFCASSEEEGYGYTFGSGTRLTVV.

The chain recombines TRBV10-3 with TRBJ2-7; a weak D match, TRBD1 (6 bases). The germline V gene has CDR1 ENHRY and CDR2 SYGVKD. The CDR3 extends over 14 amino acids. With 4 bases removed from V and 1 base from J, the gap between germline ends came to 11 bases. Here the CDR3 DNA reads TGTGCCATCAGTGCCCTGGACAGATCCTACGAGCAGTACTTC. This encodes CAISALDRSYEQYF.

This clonotype was counted a few times. This chain joins TRBV7-2 and TRBJ2-3, with 7 bases fitting TRBD2. With 5 bases clipped from V and 1 base from J, the junction kept 6 bases outside the gene matches. CDR1 SGHTA and CDR2 FQGNSA come from the germline V gene. This CDR3 is 15 amino acids long. The CDR3 region has the DNA TGTGCCAGCAGCAGAGACGCGGGAGGCACAGATACGCAGTATTTT. Translated: CASSRDAGGTDTQYF.

The J gene is TRBJ2-7, the V gene TRBV5-1; TRBD2 matches at 10 bases. The V gene end was trimmed by 3 bases and the J gene end by 1 base; junction bases not matched to a gene: 1. Germline-derived CDR1 and CDR2 are SGHRS and YFSETQ. This CDR3 is 14 amino acids long. The CDR3 nucleotides are TGCGCCAGCAGCTCACTAGCGGGGTCCTACGAGCAGTACGTC. Its protein is CASSSLAGSYEQYV.

This clonotype was seen a few times. V usage is TRBV10-3 and J usage is TRBJ1-1; 8 bases agree with TRBD1. Germline V gives CDR1 ENHRY, CDR2 SYGVKD. There are 13 residues in the CDR3. Trimming cost V 3 bases and J 5 bases; bases outside gene matches: 2. CDR3 protein: CAISERQGTEAFF. CDR3 nucleotides: TGTGCCATCAGTGAAAGACAGGGGACTGAAGCTTTCTTT.

The sample holds a few counts of this clonotype. The J gene is TRBJ1-6, the V gene TRBV6-1; the D gene is possibly TRBD1 (6 bases). Germline V gene sequence: CDR1 MNHNS, CDR2 SASEGT. CDR3 length equals 14 residues. V was cut by 7 bases and J by 7 bases, with 14 bases left in between. In nucleotides, the CDR3 is TGTGCCAGCATCAAGGACAGCCGGAATTCACCCCTCCACTTT. Its protein product is CASIKDSRNSPLHF.

The chain joins TRBV20-1 to TRBJ1-5; D is uncertain. The germline CDR1 and CDR2 sequences are DFQATT and SNEGSKA (reference sequence). With 0 bases removed from V and 3 bases from J, the gap between germline ends came to 9 bases. This CDR3 is 14 amino acids long. The CDR3: CSARDAGINQPQHF. In nucleotides, the CDR3 is TGCAGTGCTAGAGATGCGGGGATCAATCAGCCCCAGCATTTT.

This chain connects TRBV3-1 to TRBJ2-1; tentative D call: TRBD2 (6 bases). Germline loops: CDR1 LGHDT, CDR2 YNNKEL (reference sequence). V was cut by 4 bases and J by 9 bases, with 13 bases left in between. The CDR3 length is 13 residues. CDR3 sequence: CASSRKLAPEQFF. CDR3 in DNA: TGTGCCAGCAGCCGTAAGCTAGCGCCTGAGCAGTTCTTC.

This clonotype was recorded many times. The chain carries TRBV14 and TRBJ1-1; no firm D call. Germline CDR1 SGHDN, CDR2 FVKESK. The CDR3 spans 13 residues. Between the trimmed V and J ends, which lost 0 bases and 5 bases, there was a span of 7 bases. CDR3 DNA: TGTGCCAGCAGCCAAGATGGGCGTACTGAAGCTTTCTTT. Protein product: CASSQDGRTEAFF.

This clonotype was counted between two and nine times. The chain combines TRBV5-1 with TRBJ1-6, with TRBD1 as a possible D gene (5 bases). CDR1 SGHRS and CDR2 YFSETQ come from the germline V gene. The V gene lost 0 bases and the J gene lost 7 bases, with 14 bases spanning the gap. CDR3 size: 16 residues. The CDR3: CASSLGQGSTNSPLHF. DNA of the CDR3: TGCGCCAGCAGCTTGGGTCAGGGATCAACCAATTCACCCCTCCACTTT.

The chain has TRBV27 and TRBJ2-2, with 9 bases lining up with TRBD2. There are 14 residues in the CDR3. CDR1 is MNHEY and CDR2 is SMNVEV in the germline V gene (reference sequence). Germline trimming cut 6 bases from V and 7 bases from J; bases unmatched to any gene: 6. As DNA, the CDR3 is TGTGCCAGCAGGGGGAGCGGGAGGTTCGGGGAGCTGTTTTTT. It specifies CASRGSGRFGELFF.

This clonotype appeared a few times. A junction end diverges from the germline sequence, so it may reflect a read error. The CDR3 loop is CSARVNRDTEAFF. As DNA, the CDR3 is TGCAGTGCTAGAGTTAATCGTGACACGGAAGCTTTCTTT. The rearrangement uses TRBV20-1 and TRBJ1-1; no definite D call. The CDR3 has 13 amino acids. The germline CDR1 and CDR2 sequences are DFQATT and SNEGSKA (reference sequence).

This chain uses TRBV10-3 with TRBJ2-6; possibly TRBD1 for D (6 bases). In germline, CDR1 is ENHRY, CDR2 SYGVKD. With 6 bases removed from V and 0 bases from J, the gap between germline ends came to 9 bases. This CDR3 is 15 amino acids long. CDR3 loop: CAIRDSFSGANVLTF. CDR3 nucleotide sequence: TGTGCCATCAGGGACAGCTTCTCTGGGGCCAACGTCCTGACTTTC.

The chain couples TRBV20-1 to TRBJ2-1; 9 nucleotides line up with TRBD2. This CDR3 is 18 amino acids long. The trim removed 6 bases at V and 4 bases at J, leaving 19 bases unmatched. Germline values: CDR1 DFQATT, CDR2 SNEGSKA (reference sequence). CDR3 residues: CSAKARGSGSKGYNEQFF. In DNA form, the CDR3 reads TGCAGTGCAAAGGCTAGGGGTAGCGGGAGTAAGGGGTACAATGAGCAGTTCTTC.

The chain joins TRBV4-1 to TRBJ2-3, with TRBD2 matching 10 bases. The germline V gene encodes CDR1 MGHRA and CDR2 YSYEKL. The CDR3 covers 17 residues. V was pared by 1 base and J by 4 bases, with 8 bases of the junction left unmatched. The CDR3 reads CASSQVPSLAGADTQYF. In DNA, the CDR3 is TGCGCCAGCAGCCAAGTACCATCGCTAGCGGGGGCAGATACGCAGTATTTT.

The chain has TRBV12-3 or TRBV12-4 and TRBJ2-6; D remains unclear. Deletions cut 3 bases from V and 4 bases from J, with 10 bases between. This CDR3 spans 15 amino acids. The CDR3 DNA sequence: TGTGCCAGCAGTTTCATCGGCGTCGGGGCCAACGTCCTGACTTTC. Its translation is CASSFIGVGANVLTF.

This rearrangement joins TRBV5-1 to TRBJ2-7; 10 bases are shared with TRBD2. The V segment lost 1 base and the J segment 4 bases; nucleotides outside the gene matches: 8. CDR1 is SGHRS and CDR2 is YFSETQ in the germline V gene. The CDR3 consists of 16 residues. The CDR3 DNA reads as TGCGCCAGCAGCTTGCCTAGCGGGAGTTCGGATTACGAGCAGTACTTC. Translation gives CASSLPSGSSDYEQYF.

This clonotype occurred a few times. The chain carries TRBV20-1 and TRBJ2-3, with TRBD2 matching 10 bases. Germline values: CDR1 DFQATT, CDR2 SNEGSKA (reference sequence). J gave up 2 bases and V 1 base, and 3 bases lay outside the gene matches. The CDR3 runs 15 residues. The CDR3 sequence: CSARATSGHTDTQYF. The DNA for the CDR3 is TGCAGTGCTAGAGCGACTAGCGGGCACACAGATACGCAGTATTTT.

This clonotype was seen a few times. V usage is TRBV6-6 and J usage is TRBJ2-1; D call uncertain. Deletions cut 9 bases from V and 4 bases from J, with 13 bases between. This CDR3 spans 13 amino acids. Germline CDR1 reads MNHNY; CDR2 reads SVGAGI (reference sequence). DNA of the CDR3: TGTGCCAGTGTAGCCCACAATTACAATGAGCAGTTCTTC. Its protein product is CASVAHNYNEQFF.

The chain joins TRBV12-3 or TRBV12-4 to TRBJ1-2; D possibly corresponds to TRBD1 (5 bases). There are 14 residues in the CDR3. Trimming stripped 6 bases from V and 5 bases from J, with 16 bases between. CDR3 loop: CASSLTAGHYGYTF. In nucleotides, the CDR3 is TGTGCCAGCAGCCTAACTGCGGGGCATTATGGCTACACCTTC.

The chain has TRBV19 and TRBJ2-6; D might be TRBD2 (5 bases). The germline V gene encodes CDR1 LNHDA and CDR2 SQIVND (reference sequence). CDR3 length: 17 amino acids. V lost 0 bases and J lost 4, with 13 bases in between. CDR3 protein: CASSIEVGVTGANVLTF. The CDR3 DNA reads TGTGCCAGTAGTATAGAAGTCGGGGTAACGGGGGCCAACGTCCTGACTTTC.

The rearrangement uses TRBV10-3 and TRBJ2-7; 9 positions match TRBD1. This CDR3 has 14 residues. Germline CDR1 ENHRY, CDR2 SYGVKD. V was clipped by 5 bases and J by 3 bases; unmatched bases: 5. In DNA, the CDR3 is TGTGCCATCAGTACCCGGGACAGGGTCTACGAGCAGTACTTC. Its protein is CAISTRDRVYEQYF.

This clonotype has at least ten counts. The rearrangement links TRBV12-3 or TRBV12-4 to TRBJ1-5, with 9 bases fitting TRBD1. The CDR3 has 14 amino acids. J lost 6 bases, V lost 6 bases, and 6 bases had no gene match. This CDR3 is CASSGQGLSQPQHF. The CDR3 coding sequence is TGTGCCAGCAGCGGACAGGGGTTAAGTCAGCCCCAGCATTTT.

This CDR3 is CASLRRGASYNEQFF. Written as DNA, the CDR3 is TGTGCCAGCTTGCGTAGGGGGGCGTCCTACAATGAGCAGTTCTTC. The chain employs TRBV2 and TRBJ2-1, with D perhaps matching TRBD1 or TRBD2 (6 bases each). CDR1 is SNHLY, CDR2 FYNNEI, per germline. CDR3 length: 15 amino acids. The V end was cut by 8 bases, the J end by 1 base, with 15 bases between. The entire variable domain, with the rest obtained from reference TRBV2 and TRBJ2-1, is as follows: EPEVTQTPSHQVTQMGQEVILRCVPISNHLYFYWYRQILGQKVEFLVSFYNNEISEKSEIFDDQFSVERPDGSNFTLKIRSTKLEDSAMYFCASLRRGASYNEQFFGPGTRLTVL.

The chain couples TRBV24-1 to TRBJ2-3, with D possibly TRBD2 on 5 matching bases. CDR3 length: 14 residues. Germline values: CDR1 KGHDR, CDR2 SFDVKD. V was pared by 4 bases and J by 2 bases, with 9 bases between. CDR3 amino acids: CATSEKTITDTQYF. The DNA for the CDR3 is TGTGCCACCAGTGAAAAGACTATCACAGATACGCAGTATTTT.

The chain couples TRBV20-1 to TRBJ2-1; 9 positions agree with TRBD2. The V gene's germline CDR1 is DFQATT and CDR2 SNEGSKA (reference sequence). J gave up 8 bases and V 5 bases, and 10 bases lay outside the gene matches. The CDR3 runs 14 residues. As DNA, the CDR3 is TGCAGTGCTGAGATAGCGGGGGAGGTGGATGAGCAGTTCTTC. Translation: CSAEIAGEVDEQFF.

V is TRBV12-3 or TRBV12-4 and J is TRBJ2-1, with TRBD2 identical over 14 bases. V was pared by 3 bases and J by 0 bases, with 7 bases of the junction left unmatched. The CDR3 covers 19 residues. The CDR3, as DNA: TGTGCCAGCAGTTTTTTGACTAGCGGGAGGGGGCCCTCCTACAATGAGCAGTTCTTC. Protein: CASSFLTSGRGPSYNEQFF.